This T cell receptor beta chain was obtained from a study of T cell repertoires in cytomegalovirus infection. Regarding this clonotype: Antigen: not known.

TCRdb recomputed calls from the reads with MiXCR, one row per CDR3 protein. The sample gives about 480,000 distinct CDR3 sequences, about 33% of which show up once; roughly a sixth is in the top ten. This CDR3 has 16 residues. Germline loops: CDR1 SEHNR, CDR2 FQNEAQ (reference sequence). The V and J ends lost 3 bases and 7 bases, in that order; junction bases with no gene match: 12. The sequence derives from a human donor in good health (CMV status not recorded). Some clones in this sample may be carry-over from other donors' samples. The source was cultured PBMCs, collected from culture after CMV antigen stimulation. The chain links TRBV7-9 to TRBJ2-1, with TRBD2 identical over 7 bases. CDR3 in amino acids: CASSFSGLKVRNEQFF. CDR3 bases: TGTGCCAGCAGCTTTAGCGGGCTTAAAGTAAGGAATGAGCAGTTCTTC.